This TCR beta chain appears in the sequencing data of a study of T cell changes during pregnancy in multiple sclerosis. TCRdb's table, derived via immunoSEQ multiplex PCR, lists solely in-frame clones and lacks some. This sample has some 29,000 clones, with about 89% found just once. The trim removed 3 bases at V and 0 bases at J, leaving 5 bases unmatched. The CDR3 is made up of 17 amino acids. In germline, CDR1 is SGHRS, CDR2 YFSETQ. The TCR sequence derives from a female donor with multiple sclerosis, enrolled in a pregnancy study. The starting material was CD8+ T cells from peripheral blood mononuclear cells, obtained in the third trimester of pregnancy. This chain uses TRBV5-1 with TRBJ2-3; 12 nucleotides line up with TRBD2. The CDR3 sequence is CASSSPGTSGSTDTQYF. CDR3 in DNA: TGCGCCAGCAGCTCCCCCGGGACTAGCGGGAGCACAGATACGCAGTATTTT.